What follows are 6 T cell receptor beta chains derived from one specimen sequenced in a study of OX40 agonist ivuxolimab in advanced cancers. Measured with immunoSEQ multiplex PCR; TCRdb has only the in-frame clones, and not every one. The table records about 130,000 clones, around nine tenths of them present only once. The specimen comprised CD4+ or CD8+ T cells sorted from blood, sampled in a trial of the OX40 agonist ivuxolimab. Receptors were obtained from an adult with an advanced solid tumor such as melanoma, head and neck, liver or kidney cancer.

The gene calls are TRBV11-2 and TRBJ2-7, with 9 bases that match TRBD1. Germline V gene lookup returns CDR1 SGHAT and CDR2 FQNNGV. The trim removed 5 bases at V and 6 bases at J, leaving 14 bases unmatched. The CDR3 runs to 16 residues. In DNA form, the CDR3 reads TGTGCCAGCAGCCGATCACAACCGGGACAGGGCTTCGAGCAGTACTTC. This gives the protein CASSRSQPGQGFEQYF.

The chain has TRBV10-3 and TRBJ2-7; no clear D. Germline CDR1 is ENHRY and CDR2 is SYGVKD. This CDR3 has 14 amino acids. Trimming stripped 2 bases from V and 3 bases from J, with 11 bases between. The chain's CDR3 is CAISETTDYYEQYF. The CDR3 nucleotides are TGTGCCATCAGTGAGACGACGGATTACTACGAGCAGTACTTC.

The chain uses TRBV7-3 and TRBJ1-4; D might be TRBD1 (6 bases). Germline-derived CDR1 and CDR2 are SGHTA and FQGTGA. The CDR3 sequence is 16 residues long. V was clipped by 1 base and J by 7 bases, with 16 bases between them. The CDR3 spells CASSLNGGGLGEKLFF. In DNA form, the CDR3 reads TGTGCCAGCAGCTTAAATGGCGGGGGGCTAGGTGAAAAACTGTTTTTT.

The table lists this clone with a few counts. CDR3 region: CASSLVWGGGSEAFF. In DNA, the CDR3 is TGTGCCAGCAGCTTAGTTTGGGGAGGGGGATCTGAAGCTTTCTTT. The gene calls are TRBV7-2 and TRBJ1-1; a possible D gene is TRBD1 (6 bases). Germline CDR1 and CDR2: SGHTA and FQGNSA. V was trimmed by 1 base and J by 6 bases, leaving 15 bases between them. This CDR3 has 15 amino acids.

The chain employs TRBV11-2 and TRBJ2-7; D gene unclear. The CDR3 covers 12 residues. Germline values: CDR1 SGHAT, CDR2 FQNNGV. V lost 1 base and J lost 6, with 7 bases in between. In DNA form, the CDR3 reads TGTGCCAGCAGCTTAGTCTTAGGCGAGCAGTACTTC. As protein: CASSLVLGEQYF. The whole variable domain, filled in from reference TRBV11-2 and TRBJ2-7, reads EAGVAQSPRYKIIEKRQSVAFWCNPISGHATLYWYQQILGQGPKLLIQFQNNGVVDDSQLPKDRFSAERLKGVDSTLKIQPAKLEDSAVYLCASSLVLGEQYFGPGTRLTVT.

V gene TRBV6-5 combines with J gene TRBJ2-7, with 7 bases identical to TRBD2. The V and J ends lost 5 bases and 2 bases, in that order; junction bases with no gene match: 9. The germline V gene has CDR1 MNHEY and CDR2 SVGAGI. The CDR3 is 15 amino acids. CDR3 region: CASSIDSGLPYEQYF. The DNA for the CDR3 is TGTGCCAGCAGTATCGATAGCGGGCTTCCCTACGAGCAGTACTTC.